This T cell receptor (beta chain) originates from a study of T cells in Graves' hyperthyroidism and ophthalmopathy. The sample holds many counts of this clonotype. Amplification targeted TCR beta CDR3 regions from RNA transcripts. During a first-round RT-PCR of the TCR CDR3, the HTBI primer set was used. TCRdb used MiXCR to reprocess the multiplex PCR reads, holding one entry per CDR3 protein. The table lists roughly 700,000 distinct CDR3 sequences, 11% to 15% of them singletons. Patients were excluded for uncontrolled infection, other autoimmune disease, pregnancy or lactation. Germline V lookup: CDR1 GTSNPN, CDR2 SVGIG (reference sequence). The CDR3 extends over 10 amino acids. The V gene lost 5 bases and the J gene lost 5 bases, with 6 bases spanning the gap.

Sequenced sample: blood. V and J are TRBV30 and TRBJ2-5; D remains ambiguous. The receptor was isolated from a woman younger than 35 with Graves' hyperthyroidism. The CDR3 loop reads CAWGRETQYF. The CDR3 region has the DNA TGTGCCTGGGGCAGGGAGACCCAGTACTTC.